Presented here are 32 T cell receptor beta chains from one specimen sequenced in a study of blood T cell repertoires in COVID-19. Sequencing used immunoSEQ multiplex PCR; TCRdb keeps in-frame clones, though not all of them. The data contain some 150,000 clones, around 90% of them singletons. Material for sequencing was peripheral blood. The receptors were sampled from a man aged 45 to 65 with acute or convalescent COVID-19.

This clone has more than one count but fewer than ten. J is TRBJ2-5 and V is TRBV25-1; 8 bases are a match to TRBD1. The CDR3 runs to 14 residues. CDR1 and CDR2 (germline): MGHDK, SYGVNS. J lost 4 bases, V lost 8 bases, and 9 bases had no gene match. CDR3 loop: CASLRTGPVETQYF. In DNA, the CDR3 is TGTGCCAGCCTCCGGACAGGGCCTGTAGAGACCCAGTACTTC.

V gene TRBV7-2 combines with J gene TRBJ2-2; tentative D call: TRBD1 (5 bases). From germline, CDR1 is SGHTA and CDR2 FQGNSA. The V end was cut by 10 bases, the J end by 5 bases, with 17 bases between. The CDR3 runs to 14 residues. The CDR3 DNA reads TGTGCCACCCGGCCAGGGTTAAGGACCGGGGAGCTGTTTTTT. Amino acids: CATRPGLRTGELFF.

The chain recombines TRBV4-3 with TRBJ1-1; no firm D call. This CDR3 comprises 14 residues. Trimming took off 4 bases at V and 6 bases at J, with 15 bases between the two ends. From germline, CDR1 is LGHNA and CDR2 YSLEER. Here the CDR3 reads CASSRGSLSAEAFF. CDR3 coding DNA: TGCGCCAGCAGCCGAGGGAGCCTATCCGCTGAAGCTTTCTTT.

The chain is built from TRBV28 and TRBJ1-2; unclear D gene. Germline CDR1 is MDHEN and CDR2 is SYDVKM. The CDR3 spans 14 residues. V was pared by 7 bases and J by 7 bases, with 19 bases between. CDR3 nucleotide sequence: TGTGCCAGCAATACGACCCCGGGTTCGAGTGGCTACACCTTC. This translates into CASNTTPGSSGYTF.

This chain connects TRBV7-9 to TRBJ2-3; 8 nucleotides agree with TRBD2. The V segment lost 4 bases and the J segment 3 bases; nucleotides outside the gene matches: 12. The CDR3 contains 17 residues. From germline, CDR1 is SEHNR and CDR2 FQNEAQ (reference sequence). The CDR3 DNA reads as TGTGCCAGCAGCTCCCCGGTTAGCGGGACGTGGACAGATACGCAGTATTTT. The encoded protein is CASSSPVSGTWTDTQYF.

The V gene is TRBV5-1, the J gene TRBJ1-6, with D maybe TRBD1 (5 bases). V was shortened by 3 bases and J by 7 bases, with 14 bases between the two germline ends. Germline CDR1 is SGHRS and CDR2 is YFSETQ. The CDR3 loop spans 15 amino acids. The CDR3, as DNA: TGCGCCAGCAGCTCCGTCGGGGGTGGGAATTCACCCCTCCACTTT. Translation: CASSSVGGGNSPLHF. The entire variable domain, with the rest obtained from reference TRBV5-1 and TRBJ1-6, is as follows: KAGVTQTPRYLIKTRGQQVTLSCSPISGHRSVSWYQQTPGQGLQFLFEYFSETQRNKGNFPGRFSGRQFSNSRSEMNVSTLELGDSALYLCASSSVGGGNSPLHFGNGTRLTVT.

The rearrangement joins TRBV29-1 to TRBJ2-1; the match to TRBD2 covers 9 bases. Per the germline V gene, CDR1 is SQVTM and CDR2 is ANQGSEA. The CDR3 spans 15 residues. The trim removed 8 bases at V and 4 bases at J, leaving 12 bases unmatched. Here the CDR3 DNA reads TGCAGCTGCATGGGGGCGGGAGGGCTGTACAATGAGCAGTTCTTC. It codes for CSCMGAGGLYNEQFF.

This rearrangement joins TRBV5-1 to TRBJ1-6, with D perhaps TRBD1 (5 bases). This CDR3 spans 15 amino acids. The germline V gene encodes CDR1 SGHRS and CDR2 YFSETQ. V shed 4 bases and J shed 8 bases, with 16 bases lying between them. CDR3 DNA: TGCGCCAGCAGCCTTGGATCCCCGGGGGATTCACCCCTCCACTTT. Its protein is CASSLGSPGDSPLHF.

The chain links TRBV19 to TRBJ1-2, with D possibly TRBD1 on 6 matching bases. The CDR3 extends over 13 amino acids. The V gene lost 4 bases and the J gene lost 7 bases, with 13 bases spanning the gap. The germline V gene has CDR1 LNHDA and CDR2 SQIVND (reference sequence). CDR3 residues: CASSSPGQFGYTF. The CDR3 DNA reads TGTGCCAGTAGTAGCCCCGGACAGTTTGGCTACACCTTC.

The chain has TRBV3-1 (or the pseudogene TRBV3-2) and TRBJ2-1; TRBD1 might be the D (6 bases). V dropped 1 base and J dropped 5 bases, with 12 bases sitting between them. Germline V gene lookup returns CDR1 LGHDT and CDR2 YNNKEL (reference sequence). There are 15 residues in the CDR3. CDR3 DNA sequence: TGTGCCAGCAGCCAAGTTTCGGGGACACACAATGAGCAGTTCTTC. This sequence encodes CASSQVSGTHNEQFF.

The V call is TRBV4-3, the J call TRBJ2-5; D is perhaps TRBD1 (5 bases). Germline V gene sequence: CDR1 LGHNA, CDR2 YSLEER. The V and J ends lost 4 bases and 1 base respectively, with 10 bases between them. CDR3 length: 14 residues. The CDR3 here is CASSLGPVQETQYF. The CDR3 DNA reads TGCGCCAGCAGCCTGGGGCCAGTCCAAGAGACCCAGTACTTC.

J is TRBJ2-2 and V is TRBV5-5; 8 bases are a match to TRBD1. Losses at the gene ends were 3 bases for V and 9 bases for J; bases not matched to a gene: 1. Germline V gives CDR1 SGHKS, CDR2 YYEKEE (reference sequence). The CDR3 runs 12 residues. Here the CDR3 DNA reads TGTGCCAGCAGCTCAGGGGGCCGGGAGCTGTTTTTT. This translates into CASSSGGRELFF.

The V and J genes are TRBV28 and TRBJ1-1; 10 positions match TRBD1. Germline V CDR1 and CDR2: MDHEN, SYDVKM. V was pared by 5 bases and J by 4 bases, with 16 bases of the junction left unmatched. CDR3 length: 18 residues. For the CDR3, the DNA is TGTGCCAGCAGTCCCCGGGACAGGGGAAAGGATAGGGGCACTGAAGCTTTCTTT. This translates into CASSPRDRGKDRGTEAFF.

V gene TRBV29-1 combines with J gene TRBJ1-4; a possible D gene is TRBD1 (6 bases). The V gene's germline CDR1 is SQVTM and CDR2 ANQGSEA. This CDR3 is 13 amino acids long. V was clipped by 6 bases and J by 8 bases, with 16 bases between them. This CDR3 reads CSVARDTKEKLFF. CDR3 nucleotide sequence: TGCAGCGTCGCGAGGGACACGAAGGAAAAACTGTTTTTT.

V usage is TRBV5-1 and J usage is TRBJ2-2; D perhaps matches TRBD2 (6 bases). The length of the CDR3 is 16 residues. V was cut by 0 bases and J by 5 bases, with 14 bases left in between. The germline gives CDR1 SGHRS, CDR2 YFSETQ. The CDR3 is CASSLDMGGWTGELFF. DNA of the CDR3: TGCGCCAGCAGCTTGGATATGGGGGGTTGGACCGGGGAGCTGTTTTTT.

This chain uses TRBV7-9 with TRBJ2-3; unclear D gene. V lost 4 bases, J lost 6 bases, and 11 bases lay in between. Germline V CDR1 and CDR2: SEHNR, FQNEAQ (reference sequence). The CDR3 is made up of 13 amino acids. CDR3 region: CASSSPLRDTQYF. The CDR3 nucleotides are TGTGCCAGCAGCTCGCCCCTCCGGGATACGCAGTATTTT.

The chain is built from TRBV2 and TRBJ1-1, with 10 bases matching TRBD1. V dropped 6 bases and J dropped 3; count of bases not matched to a gene: 4. CDR1 SNHLY and CDR2 FYNNEI come from the germline V gene. The CDR3 runs to 14 residues. The CDR3 protein is CASRDGQGDTEAFF. Here the CDR3 DNA reads TGTGCCAGCAGGGATGGACAGGGGGACACTGAAGCTTTCTTT.

V is TRBV5-6 and J is TRBJ1-1; D uncertain. Germline loops: CDR1 SGHDT, CDR2 YYEEEE. Between the trimmed V and J ends, which lost 0 bases and 9 bases, there was a span of 21 bases. The length of the CDR3 is 16 residues. CDR3 in DNA: TGTGCCAGCAGCTTGGCTGGTCTGCAGAAGTCTCAGAAAGCTTTCTTT. It encodes CASSLAGLQKSQKAFF.

V and J are TRBV3-1 (or the pseudogene TRBV3-2) and TRBJ2-1; D remains ambiguous. In germline, CDR1 is LGHDT, CDR2 YNNKEL (reference sequence). Trimming left V 0 bases short and J 8 bases short, with 8 bases between. This CDR3 spans 13 amino acids. The CDR3 protein is CASSQDGRYEQFF. In DNA, the CDR3 is TGTGCCAGCAGCCAAGATGGTAGATATGAGCAGTTCTTC.

CDR3 residues: CASSADRGLNYGYTF. In DNA form, the CDR3 reads TGTGCCAGCAGCGCTGACAGGGGGCTGAACTATGGCTACACCTTC. The chain combines TRBV9 with TRBJ1-2, with 10 bases matching TRBD1. This CDR3 spans 15 amino acids. Germline assignment: CDR1 SGDLS and CDR2 YYNGEE. Trimming cost V 3 bases and J 2 bases; bases outside gene matches: 4. Full variable domain (rest looked up from reference TRBV9 and TRBJ1-2): DSGVTQTPKHLITATGQRVTLRCSPRSGDLSVYWYQQSLDQGLQFLIQYYNGEERAKGNILERFSAQQFPDLHSELNLSSLELGDSALYFCASSADRGLNYGYTFGSGTRLTVV.

The chain uses TRBV2 and TRBJ1-5; 9 nucleotides agree with TRBD1. Trimming took 7 bases from V and 7 from J; bases not matched to a gene: 8. There are 14 residues in the CDR3. Germline V gives CDR1 SNHLY, CDR2 FYNNEI. Written as DNA, the CDR3 is TGTGCCAGCAACCCACAGGGGGCCCGCCAGCCCCAGCATTTT. This codes for CASNPQGARQPQHF.

This sequence joins TRBV7-2 and TRBJ2-7; D is possibly TRBD2 (5 bases). Germline CDR1 is SGHTA and CDR2 is FQGNSA. The length of the CDR3 is 15 residues. Deletions cut 5 bases from V and 3 bases from J, with 17 bases between. The CDR3 region has the DNA TGTGCCAGCAGCCCCTCCAGCGGCCTGAGCTACGAGCAGTACTTC. This translates into CASSPSSGLSYEQYF.

The chain carries TRBV19 and TRBJ2-3; TRBD2 aligns across 10 bases. This CDR3 region has 15 residues. Germline V gene sequence: CDR1 LNHDA, CDR2 SQIVND (reference sequence). V was pared by 2 bases and J by 4 bases, with 3 bases of the junction left unmatched. In DNA form, the CDR3 reads TGTGCCAGTAGTATAACTAGCGGGGTTTCAGATACGCAGTATTTT. Translation: CASSITSGVSDTQYF.

The sample holds a few counts of this clone. V and J are TRBV11-3 and TRBJ2-1; D remains unclear. V was pared by 3 bases and J by 2 bases, with 8 bases between. This CDR3 spans 14 amino acids. CDR1 SGHNT and CDR2 YENEEA come from the germline V gene. The CDR3 protein is CASSLAFPYNEQFF. CDR3 DNA: TGTGCCAGCAGCTTGGCTTTCCCCTACAATGAGCAGTTCTTC.

The chain combines TRBV27 with TRBJ2-1, with 9 bases aligning to TRBD2. Germline CDR1 and CDR2: MNHEY and SMNVEV (reference sequence). This CDR3 has 16 amino acids. With 6 bases clipped from V and 9 bases from J, the junction kept 15 bases outside the gene matches. Here the CDR3 reads CASRKPGLAGAGEQFF. CDR3 DNA: TGTGCCAGCAGGAAACCGGGACTAGCTGGCGCTGGTGAGCAGTTCTTC.

V is TRBV5-1 and J is TRBJ1-4, with a possible D match to TRBD1 (5 bases). Germline V gives CDR1 SGHRS, CDR2 YFSETQ. The V and J ends lost 0 bases and 1 base respectively, with 16 bases between them. This CDR3 comprises 18 residues. DNA for the CDR3: TGCGCCAGCAGCTTGGGCGGGGGACGAGGAAGAACTAATGAAAAACTGTTTTTT. Amino acids: CASSLGGGRGRTNEKLFF.

The chain has TRBV28 and TRBJ2-2; 10 bases agree with TRBD1. The germline CDR1 and CDR2 sequences are MDHEN and SYDVKM. The CDR3 totals 16 residues. The junction had 10 bases not matched to a gene; V was cut back by 5 bases and J by 7 bases. The CDR3 reads CASSRPGQGRGGELFF. The CDR3 region has the DNA TGTGCCAGCAGTCGCCCGGGACAGGGGCGGGGCGGGGAGCTGTTTTTT.

The chain links TRBV27 to TRBJ2-1; the match to TRBD2 covers 8 bases. V shed 0 bases, J shed 6 bases, and the junction held 4 bases outside the gene matches. The CDR3 totals 15 residues. Germline V gene data show CDR1 as MNHEY and CDR2 as SMNVEV (reference sequence). CDR3 in DNA: TGTGCCAGCAGTTTATCCGGGAGGGCCCCCAATGAGCAGTTCTTC. The encoded protein is CASSLSGRAPNEQFF.

The chain has TRBV29-1 and TRBJ2-5; D is unclear. V was cut by 7 bases and J by 5 bases, with 11 bases left in between. Germline V gene lookup returns CDR1 SQVTM and CDR2 ANQGSEA. This CDR3 spans 11 amino acids. The CDR3, as DNA: TGCAGCGCCGCAGGTGGGGAGACCCAGTACTTC. It translates to CSAAGGETQYF.

This chain joins TRBV20-1 and TRBJ2-3; D remains unclear. The CDR3 is made up of 11 amino acids. The germline V gene has CDR1 DFQATT and CDR2 SNEGSKA (reference sequence). Here the CDR3 DNA reads TGCAGCAGACTGAAGCTAGGTACGCAGTATTTT. Translation: CSRLKLGTQYF.

The V gene is TRBV15, the J gene TRBJ2-2, with a tentative D call TRBD2 (7 bases). The germline V and J ends were trimmed by 8 bases and 4 bases, with 17 bases remaining between them. The CDR3 consists of 15 residues. CDR1 is LNHNV, CDR2 YYDKDF, per germline (reference sequence). CDR3 in DNA: TGTGCCACCGTTCCCCGGGGGGCCGGCACCGGGGAGCTGTTTTTT. As protein: CATVPRGAGTGELFF.

The chain joins TRBV3-1 (or the pseudogene TRBV3-2) to TRBJ1-1; D perhaps matches TRBD1 (6 bases). Trimming took 4 bases from V and 1 from J, leaving 16 bases between them. From germline, CDR1 is LGHDT and CDR2 YNNKEL (reference sequence). The CDR3 is made up of 16 amino acids. The DNA of the CDR3 is TGTGCCAGCAGCCCGATTACAGGGCTAGGGAACACTGAAGCTTTCTTT. This sequence encodes CASSPITGLGNTEAFF.